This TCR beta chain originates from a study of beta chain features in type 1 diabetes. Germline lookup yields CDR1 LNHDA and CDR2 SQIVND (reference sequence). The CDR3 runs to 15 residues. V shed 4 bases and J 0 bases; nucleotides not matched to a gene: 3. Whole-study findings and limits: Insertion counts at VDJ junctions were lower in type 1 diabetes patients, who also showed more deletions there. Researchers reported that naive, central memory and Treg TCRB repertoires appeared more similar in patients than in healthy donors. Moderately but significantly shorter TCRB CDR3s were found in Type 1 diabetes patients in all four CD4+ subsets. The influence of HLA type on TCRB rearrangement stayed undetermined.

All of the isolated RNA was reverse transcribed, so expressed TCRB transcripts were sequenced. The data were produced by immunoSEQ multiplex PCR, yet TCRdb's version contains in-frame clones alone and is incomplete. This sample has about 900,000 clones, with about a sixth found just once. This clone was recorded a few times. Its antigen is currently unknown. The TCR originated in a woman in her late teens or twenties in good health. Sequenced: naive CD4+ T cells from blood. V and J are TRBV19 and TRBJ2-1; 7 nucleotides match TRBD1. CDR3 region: CASSTTGSSYNEQFF. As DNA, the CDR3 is TGTGCCAGTAGTACGACAGGGAGCTCCTACAATGAGCAGTTCTTC.